Presented here are 8 T cell receptor beta chains from one specimen sequenced in a study of post-analysis software for immune sequencing data. Overall study findings and caveats: When patients were compared with controls, a handful of TRBV segments were more frequent, TRBV5-6, TRBV5-1 and TRBV20-1 among them.

These receptors have no known antigen. cDNA libraries of TCR beta carried unique molecular identifiers. TCRdb recomputed calls from the PCR reads with MiXCR, one row per CDR3 protein. The sample contains 750,000 to 950,000 distinct CDR3 sequences, 53% of which appear only once. The sequencing input was blood. Receptors originate from a girl aged 10 to 17 with multiple sclerosis.

CDR3 sequence (DNA): TGCAGTGCTGGCCAGACTAGCCGGGGGGAGCAGTACTTC. It is translated as CSAGQTSRGEQYF. The rearrangement joins TRBV20-1 to TRBJ2-5; 7 bases match TRBD2. Germline V lookup: CDR1 DFQATT, CDR2 SNEGSKA (reference sequence). The CDR3 length is 13 residues. The trim removed 5 bases at V and 11 bases at J, leaving 14 bases unmatched.

The chain links TRBV15 to TRBJ2-3, with 9 bases identical to TRBD1. The germline V gene has CDR1 LNHNV and CDR2 YYDKDF (reference sequence). The CDR3 runs to 16 residues. With V trimmed by 1 base and J by 2 bases, 4 bases remained unmatched. The CDR3 DNA is TGTGCCACCAGCAGAGGGACAGGGGATCCCACAGATACGCAGTATTTT. Translating gives CATSRGTGDPTDTQYF.

The chain employs TRBV29-1 and TRBJ2-3; D is undetermined. This CDR3 comprises 13 residues. Trimming pared 6 bases from V and 2 bases from J, leaving 12 bases between. Per germline, CDR1 SQVTM and CDR2 ANQGSEA. CDR3 DNA: TGCAGCGTCGATGGAAGATTCACAGATACGCAGTATTTT. Its translation: CSVDGRFTDTQYF.

The CDR3 loop is CASSLADTDNVYEQYF. The DNA for the CDR3 is TGTGCCAGCAGCTTAGCGGACACGGATAATGTCTACGAGCAGTACTTC. The rearrangement joins TRBV7-9 to TRBJ2-7; TRBD1 is a possible D gene (5 bases). Looked up from germline, CDR1 is SEHNR and CDR2 is FQNEAQ (reference sequence). This CDR3 has 16 residues. Trimming removed 0 bases from V and 3 bases from J, with 15 bases in between.

This clonotype has a handful of counts. The V and J genes are TRBV27 and TRBJ2-7; 16 bases map to TRBD2. The CDR3 contains 16 residues. After removal of 5 bases from V and 6 bases from J, the junction contained 7 bases not matched to a gene. Germline V gene data show CDR1 as MNHEY and CDR2 as SMNVEV (reference sequence). The CDR3 is CASSLPGTSGGAEQYF. The CDR3 DNA reads as TGTGCCAGCAGTCTGCCCGGGACTAGCGGGGGGGCCGAGCAGTACTTC.

The V and J genes are TRBV7-8 and TRBJ1-2; 10 nucleotides line up with TRBD1. V was pared by 2 bases and J by 9 bases, with 6 bases of the junction left unmatched. Germline CDR1 reads SGHVS; CDR2 reads FQNEAQ. The CDR3 contains 14 residues. The CDR3 is CASSLMGQGIRYTF. The CDR3 bases are TGTGCCAGCAGCTTAATGGGACAGGGGATACGCTACACCTTC.

The chain has TRBV27 and TRBJ2-3, with 7 bases that match TRBD1. V lost 6 bases, J lost 8 bases, and 11 bases stayed unmatched. Germline CDR1 reads MNHEY; CDR2 reads SMNVEV (reference sequence). CDR3 length: 14 amino acids. The CDR3 bases are TGTGCCAGCAGCCAAAGACAGGGCCCAGGTACGCAGTATTTT. Protein sequence: CASSQRQGPGTQYF.

This clonotype has more than one count but fewer than ten. V is TRBV7-6 and J is TRBJ2-5; perhaps TRBD1 as D (6 bases). Trimming took 1 base from V and 5 from J, leaving 17 bases between them. CDR3 length equals 16 residues. Germline lookup yields CDR1 SGHVS and CDR2 FNYEAQ. This CDR3 is CASSLVVYGTQETQYF. The CDR3 DNA is TGTGCCAGCAGCTTAGTGGTCTACGGGACACAGGAGACCCAGTACTTC.